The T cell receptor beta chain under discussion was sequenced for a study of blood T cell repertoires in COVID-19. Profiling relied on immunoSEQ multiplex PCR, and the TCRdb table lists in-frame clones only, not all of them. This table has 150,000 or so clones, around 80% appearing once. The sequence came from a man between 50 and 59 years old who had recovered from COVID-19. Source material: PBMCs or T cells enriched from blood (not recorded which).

CDR3 in DNA: TGTGCCAGCACCCAGGGGGCCGGCCTCACCGGGGAGCTGTTTTTT. Translating gives CASTQGAGLTGELFF. This chain links TRBV6-5 with TRBJ2-2; 8 bases agree with TRBD1. Trimming at V came to 7 bases and at J to 4 bases, leaving 8 bases not matched to a gene. Germline V gene sequence: CDR1 MNHEY, CDR2 SVGAGI. This CDR3 contains 15 residues.